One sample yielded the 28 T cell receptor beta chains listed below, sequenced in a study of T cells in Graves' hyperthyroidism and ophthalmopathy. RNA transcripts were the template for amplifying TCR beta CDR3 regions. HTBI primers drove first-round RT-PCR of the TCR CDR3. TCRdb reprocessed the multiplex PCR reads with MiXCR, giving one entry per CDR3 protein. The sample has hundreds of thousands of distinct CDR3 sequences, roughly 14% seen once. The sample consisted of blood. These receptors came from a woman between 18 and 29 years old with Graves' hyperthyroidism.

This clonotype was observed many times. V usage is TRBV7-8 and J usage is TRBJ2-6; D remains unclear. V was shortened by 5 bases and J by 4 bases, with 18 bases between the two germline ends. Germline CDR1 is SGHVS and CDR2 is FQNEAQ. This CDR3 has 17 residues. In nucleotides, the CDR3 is TGTGCCAGCAGCCTGACACCTTCAAGGTCGGGGGCCAACGTCCTGACTTTC. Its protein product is CASSLTPSRSGANVLTF. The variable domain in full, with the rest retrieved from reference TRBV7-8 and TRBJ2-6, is GAGVSQSPRYKVAKRGQDVALRCDPISGHVSLFWYQQALGQGPEFLTYFQNEAQLDKSGLPSDRFFAERPEGSVSTLKIQRTQQEDSAVYLCASSLTPSRSGANVLTFGAGSRLTVL.

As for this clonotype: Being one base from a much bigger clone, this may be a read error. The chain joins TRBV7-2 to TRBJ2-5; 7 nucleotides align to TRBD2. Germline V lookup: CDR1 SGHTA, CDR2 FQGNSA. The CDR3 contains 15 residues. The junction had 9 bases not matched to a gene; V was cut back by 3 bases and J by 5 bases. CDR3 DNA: TGTGCCAGCAGCTTGGGGGGGTCCGGGGCCGAGACCCAGTACTTC. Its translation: CASSLGGSGAETQYF. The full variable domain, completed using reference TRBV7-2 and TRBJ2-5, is GAGVSQSPSNKVTEKGKDVELRCDPISGHTALYWYRQSLGQGLEFLIYFQGNSAPDKSGLPSDRFSAERTGGSVSTLTIQRTQQEDSAVYLCASSLGGSGAETQYFGPGTRLLVL.

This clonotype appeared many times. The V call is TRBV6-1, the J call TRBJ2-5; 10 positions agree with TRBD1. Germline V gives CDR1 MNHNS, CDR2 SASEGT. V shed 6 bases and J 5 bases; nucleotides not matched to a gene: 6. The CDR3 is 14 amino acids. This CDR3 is CASSRTGGGETQYF. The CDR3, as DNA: TGTGCCAGCAGCCGGACAGGGGGTGGTGAGACCCAGTACTTC.

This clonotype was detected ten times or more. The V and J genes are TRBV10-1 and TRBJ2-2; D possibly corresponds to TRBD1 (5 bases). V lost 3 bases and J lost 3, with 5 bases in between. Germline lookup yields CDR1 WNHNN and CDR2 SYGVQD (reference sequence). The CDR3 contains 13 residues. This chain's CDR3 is CASSDRDTGELFF. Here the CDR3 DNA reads TGCGCCAGCAGTGACAGGGACACCGGGGAGCTGTTTTTT.

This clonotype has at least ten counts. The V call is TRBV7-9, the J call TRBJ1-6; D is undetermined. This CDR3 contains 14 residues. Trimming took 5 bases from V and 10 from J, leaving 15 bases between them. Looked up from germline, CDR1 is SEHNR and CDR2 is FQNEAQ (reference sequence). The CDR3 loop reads CASSERDRYSPLHF. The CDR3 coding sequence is TGTGCCAGCAGCGAAAGGGATCGGTACTCACCCCTCCACTTT.

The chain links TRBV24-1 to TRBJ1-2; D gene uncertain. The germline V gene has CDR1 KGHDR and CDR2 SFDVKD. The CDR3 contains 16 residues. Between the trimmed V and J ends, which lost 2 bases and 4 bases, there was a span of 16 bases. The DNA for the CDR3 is TGTGCCACCAGTGATTCGGGCCAGCTCCCTGGCTATGGCTACACCTTC. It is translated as CATSDSGQLPGYGYTF.

CDR3 bases: TGTGCCAGCAGCTCCAGACTAGCTCCACTGATTTACAATGAGCAGTTCTTC. Protein product: CASSSRLAPLIYNEQFF. This sequence joins TRBV7-2 and TRBJ2-1; 7 bases line up with TRBD2. The CDR3 covers 17 residues. V was clipped by 4 bases and J by 4 bases; unmatched bases: 13. Germline-derived CDR1 and CDR2 are SGHTA and FQGNSA.

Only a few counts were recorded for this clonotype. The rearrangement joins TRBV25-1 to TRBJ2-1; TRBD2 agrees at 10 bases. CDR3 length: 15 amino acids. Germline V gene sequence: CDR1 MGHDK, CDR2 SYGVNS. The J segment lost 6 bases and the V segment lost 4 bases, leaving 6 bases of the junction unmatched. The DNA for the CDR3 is TGTGCCAGCAGTGGGCTAGCGGGAGTTGCCAATGAGCAGTTCTTC. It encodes CASSGLAGVANEQFF.

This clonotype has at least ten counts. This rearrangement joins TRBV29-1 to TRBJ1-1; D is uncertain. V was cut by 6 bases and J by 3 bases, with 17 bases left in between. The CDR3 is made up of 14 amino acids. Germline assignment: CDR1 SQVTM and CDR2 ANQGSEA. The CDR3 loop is CSVQANPVYTEAFF. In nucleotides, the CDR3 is TGCAGCGTCCAGGCCAACCCGGTGTACACTGAAGCTTTCTTT.

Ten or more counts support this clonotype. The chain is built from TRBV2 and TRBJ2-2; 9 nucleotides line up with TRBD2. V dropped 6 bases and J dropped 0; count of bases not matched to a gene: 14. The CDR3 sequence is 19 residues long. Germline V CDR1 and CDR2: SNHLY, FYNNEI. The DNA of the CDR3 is TGTGCCAGCAGGGACGGCGGGGCTAGCGGGGCATCGAACACCGGGGAGCTGTTTTTT. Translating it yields CASRDGGASGASNTGELFF.

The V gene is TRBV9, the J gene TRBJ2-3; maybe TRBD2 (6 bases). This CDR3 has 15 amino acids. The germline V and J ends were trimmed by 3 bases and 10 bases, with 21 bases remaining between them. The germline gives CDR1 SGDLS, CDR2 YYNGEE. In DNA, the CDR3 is TGTGCCAGCAGCGGGGTGGGGGGACTGCCATCGGCGCAGTATTTT. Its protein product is CASSGVGGLPSAQYF.

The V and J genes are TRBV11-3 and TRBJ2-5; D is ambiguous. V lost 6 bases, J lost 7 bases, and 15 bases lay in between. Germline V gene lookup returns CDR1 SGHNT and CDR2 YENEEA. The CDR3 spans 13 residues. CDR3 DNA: TGTGCCAGCAGTCCCAGAGGCTTTGGGACCCAGTACTTC. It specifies CASSPRGFGTQYF.

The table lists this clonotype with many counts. The CDR3 region has the DNA TGTGCCAGCAGTTTATCCGGGGGAGCTAGCACAGATACGCAGTATTTT. Encoded protein: CASSLSGGASTDTQYF. V is TRBV27 and J is TRBJ2-3; D may be TRBD2 (6 bases). The V end was cut by 0 bases, the J end by 0 bases, with 10 bases between. The CDR3 totals 16 residues. The germline gives CDR1 MNHEY, CDR2 SMNVEV (reference sequence).

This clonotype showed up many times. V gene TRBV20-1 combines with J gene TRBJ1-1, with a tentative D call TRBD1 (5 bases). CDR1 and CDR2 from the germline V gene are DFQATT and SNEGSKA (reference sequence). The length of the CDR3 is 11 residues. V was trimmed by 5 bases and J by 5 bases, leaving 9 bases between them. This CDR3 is CSAYGGTEAFF. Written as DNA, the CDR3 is TGCAGTGCTTACGGGGGTACTGAAGCTTTCTTT.

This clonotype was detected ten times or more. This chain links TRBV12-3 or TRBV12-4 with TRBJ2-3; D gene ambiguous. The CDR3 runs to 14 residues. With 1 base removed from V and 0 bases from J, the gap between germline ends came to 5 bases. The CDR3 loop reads CASSLGISTDTQYF. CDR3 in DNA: TGTGCCAGCAGTTTAGGAATTAGCACAGATACGCAGTATTTT.

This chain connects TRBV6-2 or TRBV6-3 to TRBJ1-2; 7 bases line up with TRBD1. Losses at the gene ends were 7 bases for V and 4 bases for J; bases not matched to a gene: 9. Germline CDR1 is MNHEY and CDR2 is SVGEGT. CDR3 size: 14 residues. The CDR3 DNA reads TGTGCCAGCATTTCGGGACAGACAATCTATGGCTACACCTTC. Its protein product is CASISGQTIYGYTF.

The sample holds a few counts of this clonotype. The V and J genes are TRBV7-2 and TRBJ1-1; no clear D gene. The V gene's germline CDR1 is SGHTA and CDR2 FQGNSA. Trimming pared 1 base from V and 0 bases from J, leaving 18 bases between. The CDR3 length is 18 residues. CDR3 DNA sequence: TGTGCCAGCAGCTTAGATTTACGAGCCCGGACCTTGAACACTGAAGCTTTCTTT. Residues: CASSLDLRARTLNTEAFF.

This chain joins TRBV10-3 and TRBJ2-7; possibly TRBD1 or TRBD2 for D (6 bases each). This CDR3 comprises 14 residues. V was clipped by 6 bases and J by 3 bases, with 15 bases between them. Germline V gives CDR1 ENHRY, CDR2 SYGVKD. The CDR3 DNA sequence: TGTGCCATCAGGCGGGACACGTCCTACTACGAGCAGTACTTC. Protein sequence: CAIRRDTSYYEQYF.

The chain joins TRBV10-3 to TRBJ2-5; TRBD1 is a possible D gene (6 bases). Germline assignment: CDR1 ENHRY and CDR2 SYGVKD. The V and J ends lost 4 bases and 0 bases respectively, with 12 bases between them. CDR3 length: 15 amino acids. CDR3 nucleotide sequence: TGTGCCATCAGTGGGGGCACAGGGCACCAAGAGACCCAGTACTTC. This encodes CAISGGTGHQETQYF.

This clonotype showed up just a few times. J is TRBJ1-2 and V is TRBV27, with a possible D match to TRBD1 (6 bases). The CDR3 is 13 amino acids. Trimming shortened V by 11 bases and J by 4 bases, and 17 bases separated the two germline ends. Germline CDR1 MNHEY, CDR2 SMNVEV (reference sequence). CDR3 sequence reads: CAPGRTEGYGYTF. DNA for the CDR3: TGTGCCCCGGGGCGGACAGAGGGCTATGGCTACACCTTC.

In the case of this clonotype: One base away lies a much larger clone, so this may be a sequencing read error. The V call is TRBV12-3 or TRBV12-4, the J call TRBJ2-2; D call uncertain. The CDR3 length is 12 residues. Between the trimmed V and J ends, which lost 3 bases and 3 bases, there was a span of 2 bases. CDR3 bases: TGTGCCAGCAGTTTCCACACCGGGGAGCTGTTTTTT. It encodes CASSFHTGELFF.

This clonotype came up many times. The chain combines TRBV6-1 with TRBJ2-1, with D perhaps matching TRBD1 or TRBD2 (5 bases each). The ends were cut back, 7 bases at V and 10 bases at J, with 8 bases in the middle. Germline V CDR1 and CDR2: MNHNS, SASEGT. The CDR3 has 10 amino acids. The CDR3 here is CASNEGEQFF. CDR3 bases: TGTGCCAGCAATGAGGGGGAGCAGTTCTTC.

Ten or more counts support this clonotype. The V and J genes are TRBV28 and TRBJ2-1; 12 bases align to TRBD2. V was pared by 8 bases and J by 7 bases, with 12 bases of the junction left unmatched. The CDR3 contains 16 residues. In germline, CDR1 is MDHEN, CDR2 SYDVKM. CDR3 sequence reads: CASHILTSGSQNEQFF. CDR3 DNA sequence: TGTGCCAGCCACATTTTGACTAGCGGGAGTCAGAATGAGCAGTTCTTC. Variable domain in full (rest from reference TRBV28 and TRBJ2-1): DVKVTQSSRYLVKRTGEKVFLECVQDMDHENMFWYRQDPGLGLRLIYFSYDVKMKEKGDIPEGYSVSREKKERFSLILESASTNQTSMYLCASHILTSGSQNEQFFGPGTRLTVL.

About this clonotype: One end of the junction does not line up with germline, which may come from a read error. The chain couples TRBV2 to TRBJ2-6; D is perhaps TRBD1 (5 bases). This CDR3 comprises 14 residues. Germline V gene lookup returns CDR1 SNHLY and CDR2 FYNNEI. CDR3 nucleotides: TGTGCCAGCAGTGCAAAGCCTGGGGCCAACGTCCTGGCTTTC. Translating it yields CASSAKPGANVLAF.

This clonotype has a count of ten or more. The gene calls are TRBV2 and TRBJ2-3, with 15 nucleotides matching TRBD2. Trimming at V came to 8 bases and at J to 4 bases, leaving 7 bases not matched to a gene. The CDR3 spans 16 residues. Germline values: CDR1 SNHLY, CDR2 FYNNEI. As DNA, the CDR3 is TGTGCCAGCGAGCCAGGACTAGCGGGAGGGCCAGATACGCAGTATTTT. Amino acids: CASEPGLAGGPDTQYF.

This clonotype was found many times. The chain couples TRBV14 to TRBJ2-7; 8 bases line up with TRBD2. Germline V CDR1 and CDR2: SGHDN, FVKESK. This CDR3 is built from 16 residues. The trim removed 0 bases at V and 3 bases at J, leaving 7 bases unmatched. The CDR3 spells CASSQDHGTRLYEQYF. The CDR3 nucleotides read TGTGCCAGCAGCCAAGACCATGGGACTAGACTCTACGAGCAGTACTTC.

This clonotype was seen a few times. CDR3 loop: CASSPLRQLLTGELFF. The CDR3 DNA reads as TGTGCCAGCTCACCACTGCGACAGCTCCTCACCGGGGAGCTGTTTTTT. The chain links TRBV18 to TRBJ2-2; the D gene is possibly TRBD1 (5 bases). V lost 1 base to trimming and J lost 4 bases, with 13 bases between them. The CDR3 is made up of 16 amino acids. Germline loops: CDR1 KGHSH, CDR2 LQKENI.

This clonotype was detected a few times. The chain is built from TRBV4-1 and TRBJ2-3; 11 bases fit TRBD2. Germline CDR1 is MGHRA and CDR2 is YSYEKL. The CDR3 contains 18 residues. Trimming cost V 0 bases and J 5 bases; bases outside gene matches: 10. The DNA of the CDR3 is TGCGCCAGCAGCCAAGATTGGGCTAGCGGGGGGCGGGGAGATACGCAGTATTTT. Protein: CASSQDWASGGRGDTQYF.